A selection of T cell receptor beta chains follows, all from one sample in a study of PD-1 blockade in classical Hodgkin lymphoma. Clones were sequenced by immunoSEQ multiplex PCR, and TCRdb holds only the in-frame ones, with some missing. The sample lists 10,000 to 14,000 clones, roughly 76% occurring once. The sequences come from peripheral blood mononuclear cells (PBMCs), collected at baseline. These receptors originate from a human donor with classical Hodgkin lymphoma. The CDR3 runs from the conserved cysteine through the conserved F or W. Fields, in order: V gene, clone size, D gene, J gene, CDR3 DNA, CDR3 protein. D genes are given only for firm matches. Clone size, where shown, is once, few, many, or a class for clones that have expanded.

>TRBV18|-|-|TRBJ1-1
TGTGCCAGCACCGCCGCGGACAGCATTCACACTGAAGCTTTCTTT
CASTAADSIHTEAFF
>TRBV25-1|medium-sized|-|TRBJ1-4
TGTGCCAGCAGTGAGGAGGGCAGGGCTAATGAAAAACTGTTTTTT
CASSEEGRANEKLFF
>TRBV6-6|-|-|TRBJ1-3
TGTGCCAGCAGTTACCGGGCTCGCTCTGGAAACACCATATATTTT
CASSYRARSGNTIYF
>TRBV6-6|-|-|TRBJ1-1
TGTGCCAGCAGTTACGGGGGGAGCTACACTGAAGCTTTCTTT
CASSYGGSYTEAFF
>TRBV9|few|TRBD2|TRBJ2-1
TGTGCCAGCAGCAGATCTAGCGGCTACAATGAGCAGTTCTTC
CASSRSSGYNEQFF
>TRBV4-2|-|-|TRBJ1-3
TGTGCCAGCAGCCAAGAGGATAGGCTAATAATTGGAAACACCATATATTTT
CASSQEDRLIIGNTIYF
>TRBV5-1|-|TRBD1|TRBJ2-7
TGCGCCAGCAGCTTGACCGGGACAGTCGAGCAGTACTTC
CASSLTGTVEQYF
>TRBV5-1|-|-|TRBJ2-7
TGCGCCAGCAGCTTGGACAACTCCTACGAGCAGTACTTC
CASSLDNSYEQYF
>TRBV7-9|few|-|TRBJ1-3
TGTGCCAGCAGCCAAGAATATGCCACCTCAGGAAACACCATATATTTT
CASSQEYATSGNTIYF
>TRBV19|-|TRBD1|TRBJ1-1
TGTGCCAGTAGTATCTACGGACAGGCCAACACTGAAGCTTTCTTT
CASSIYGQANTEAFF
>TRBV6-5|-|TRBD2|TRBJ2-3
TGTGCCAGCAGCTATAGCGGGCACTCAGATACGCAGTATTTT
CASSYSGHSDTQYF
>TRBV4-1|-|-|TRBJ1-5
TGCGCCAGCAGCCAAGTCGGGGGGGCTAGCAATCAGCCCCAGCATTTT
CASSQVGGASNQPQHF
>TRBV5-5|-|-|TRBJ1-2
TGTGCCAGCAGCTTGGCATTAAGGGACAACTATGGCTACACCTTC
CASSLALRDNYGYTF